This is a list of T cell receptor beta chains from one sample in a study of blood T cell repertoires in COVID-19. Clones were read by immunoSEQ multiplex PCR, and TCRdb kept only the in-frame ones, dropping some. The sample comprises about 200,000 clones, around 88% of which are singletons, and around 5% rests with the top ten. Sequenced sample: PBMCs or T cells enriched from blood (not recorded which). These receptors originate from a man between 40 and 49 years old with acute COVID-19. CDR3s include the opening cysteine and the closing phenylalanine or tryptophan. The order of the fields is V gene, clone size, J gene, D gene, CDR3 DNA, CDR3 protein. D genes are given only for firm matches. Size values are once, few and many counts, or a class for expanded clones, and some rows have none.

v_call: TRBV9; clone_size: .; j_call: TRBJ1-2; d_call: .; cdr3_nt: TGTGCCAGCAGCGTAGCGGGGGGAGGCTATGGCTACACCTTC; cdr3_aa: CASSVAGGGYGYTF
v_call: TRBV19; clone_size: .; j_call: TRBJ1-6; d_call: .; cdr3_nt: TGTGCCAGTAGTCCAACCGGGACAATCGGGTCACCCCTCCACTTT; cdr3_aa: CASSPTGTIGSPLHF
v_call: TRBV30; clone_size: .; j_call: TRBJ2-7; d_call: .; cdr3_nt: TGTGCCTGGAGTCTTAGATACGAGCAGTACTTC; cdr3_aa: CAWSLRYEQYF
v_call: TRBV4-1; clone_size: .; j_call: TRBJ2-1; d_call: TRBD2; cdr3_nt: TGCGCCAGCAGCCAACCGTTACTAGCGGGAGGGCCCAGTTACAATGAGCAGTTCTTC; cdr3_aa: CASSQPLLAGGPSYNEQFF
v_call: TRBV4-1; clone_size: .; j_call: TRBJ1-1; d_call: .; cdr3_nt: TGCGCCAGCAGCCACCTTCAGGGGATGAACACTGAAGCTTTCTTT; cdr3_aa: CASSHLQGMNTEAFF
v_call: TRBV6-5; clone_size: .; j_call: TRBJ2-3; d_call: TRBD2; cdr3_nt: TGTGCCAGCAGACCACCGGGACTAAACACAGATACGCAGTATTTT; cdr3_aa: CASRPPGLNTDTQYF
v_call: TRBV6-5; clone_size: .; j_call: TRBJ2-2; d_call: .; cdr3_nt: TGTGCCAGCAGCCGCGCAGGCCCGAACACCGGGGAGCTGTTTTTT; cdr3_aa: CASSRAGPNTGELFF
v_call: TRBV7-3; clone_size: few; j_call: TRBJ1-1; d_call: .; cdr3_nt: TGTGCCAGCAGCTTTGGGGCGGACGTGGAAGCTTTCTTT; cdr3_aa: CASSFGADVEAFF
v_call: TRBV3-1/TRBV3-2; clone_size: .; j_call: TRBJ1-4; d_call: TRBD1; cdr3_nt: TGTGCCAGCAGCCGGACAGGGTGGGGGGAAAAACTGTTTTTT; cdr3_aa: CASSRTGWGEKLFF
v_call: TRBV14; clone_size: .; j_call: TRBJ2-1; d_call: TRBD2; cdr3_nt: TGTGCCAGCAGCCCATTAGAATGGTTAGCGGGAACTGAGCAGTTCTTC; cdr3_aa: CASSPLEWLAGTEQFF
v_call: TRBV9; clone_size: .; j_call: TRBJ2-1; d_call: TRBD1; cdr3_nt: TGTGCCAGCAGCGTAGCAACAGGGGGGTACAATGAGCAGTTCTTC; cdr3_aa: CASSVATGGYNEQFF
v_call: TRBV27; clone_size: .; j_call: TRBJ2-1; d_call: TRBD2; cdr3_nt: TGTGCCAGCATCCCCCTAGCGGGAGCCTACAATGAGCAGTTCTTC; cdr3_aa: CASIPLAGAYNEQFF
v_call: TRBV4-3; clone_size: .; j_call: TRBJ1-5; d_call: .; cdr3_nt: TGCGCCAGCAGCCAGGGGGGGCAGGTCGGTCAGCCCCAGCATTTT; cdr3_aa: CASSQGGQVGQPQHF
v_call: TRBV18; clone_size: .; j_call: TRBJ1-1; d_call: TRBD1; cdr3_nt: TGTGCCAGCTCACCGGGACAGGGGAACACTGAAGCTTTCTTT; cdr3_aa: CASSPGQGNTEAFF
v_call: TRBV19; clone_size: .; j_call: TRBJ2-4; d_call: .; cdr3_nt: TGTGCCAGTAGTAAGGCACGGGGTGGCAAAAACATTCAGTACTTC; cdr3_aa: CASSKARGGKNIQYF
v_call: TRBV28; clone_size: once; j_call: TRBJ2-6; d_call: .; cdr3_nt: TGTGCCAGCAGTTCGAGTGGGGCCAACGTCCTGACTTTC; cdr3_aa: CASSSSGANVLTF
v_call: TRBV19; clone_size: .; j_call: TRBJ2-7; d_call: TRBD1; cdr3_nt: TGTGCCAGTAGTTTCGGGACAGGGGTTAGCTCCTACGAGCAGTACTTC; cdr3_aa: CASSFGTGVSSYEQYF
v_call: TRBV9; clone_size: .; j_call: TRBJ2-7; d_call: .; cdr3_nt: TGTGCCAGCAGCGTAGGGCCCATCGTCCTCTACGAGCAGTACTTC; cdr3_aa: CASSVGPIVLYEQYF
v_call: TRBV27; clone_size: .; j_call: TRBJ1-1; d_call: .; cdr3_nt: TGTGCCAGCAGTTTCGGGAACACTGAAGCTTTCTTT; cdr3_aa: CASSFGNTEAFF
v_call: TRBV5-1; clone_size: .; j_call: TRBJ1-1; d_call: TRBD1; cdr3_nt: TGCGCCAGCAGCTTGCAAAGGGACAGTGAAGCTTTCTTT; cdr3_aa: CASSLQRDSEAFF
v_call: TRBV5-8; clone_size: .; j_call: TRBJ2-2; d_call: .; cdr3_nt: TGTGCCAGCAGCGGTCGGACAGAACATACCCCGAACACCGGGGAGCTGTTTTTT; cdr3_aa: CASSGRTEHTPNTGELFF
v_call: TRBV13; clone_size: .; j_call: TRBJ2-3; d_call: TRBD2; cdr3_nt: TGTGCCAGCAGCCCCCGGACTAGCGGGAGGACTTCCTCGGCGCAGTATTTT; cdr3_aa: CASSPRTSGRTSSAQYF
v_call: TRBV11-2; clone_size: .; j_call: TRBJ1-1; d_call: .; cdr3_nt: TGTGCCAGCTCCCCGTTACTTAAGCTCGGGGCTTTCTTT; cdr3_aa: CASSPLLKLGAFF
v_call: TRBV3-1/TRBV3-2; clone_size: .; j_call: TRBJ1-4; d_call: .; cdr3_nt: TGTGCCAGCAGCCAAGGAGGGCCGGTCCTGTTTTTT; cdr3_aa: CASSQGGPVLFF
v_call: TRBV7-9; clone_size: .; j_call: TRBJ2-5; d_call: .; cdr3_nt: TGTGCCAGCAGCTGGTGGACGGACTTGGAGACCCAGTACTTC; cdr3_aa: CASSWWTDLETQYF
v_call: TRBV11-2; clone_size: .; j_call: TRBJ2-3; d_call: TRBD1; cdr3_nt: TGTGCCAGCAGCTCATCCGGACAGGGGGCCCGAGATACGCAGTATTTT; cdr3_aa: CASSSSGQGARDTQYF